These 30 T cell receptor beta chains came from one sample sequenced in a study of response to subunit inactivated influenza vaccine. TCRdb processed the RT-PCR reads anew with MiXCR; each CDR3 protein has one entry. Of approximately 500,000 distinct CDR3 sequences listed, 12% to 15% are singletons. Sample: PBMCs from blood, taken roughly 12 days after vaccination. All receptors derive from a man in his fifties who received an inactivated influenza vaccine.

This clonotype showed up just a few times. A much larger clone differs by one base, so this may be a read error. The CDR3 DNA follows: TGCGCCAGCAGCTCTGAAGCGGGGGGGAAAACGCAGTATTTT. It is translated as CASSSEAGGKTQYF. The chain recombines TRBV5-1 with TRBJ2-3; 10 nucleotides match TRBD2. Germline CDR1 reads SGHRS; CDR2 reads YFSETQ. This CDR3 region has 14 residues. V lost 3 bases and J lost 9; bases outside the gene matches: 7.

This clonotype was observed a few times. The chain has TRBV7-2 and TRBJ2-1; a weak D match, TRBD2 (5 bases). CDR3 length equals 14 residues. Per the germline V gene, CDR1 is SGHTA and CDR2 is FQGNSA. Trimming took 4 bases from V and 9 from J, leaving 16 bases between them. CDR3 nucleotide sequence: TGTGCCAGCAGCTCCCCTCTAATGGGAGTTGAGCAGTTCTTC. The encoded protein is CASSSPLMGVEQFF.

This rearrangement joins TRBV20-1 to TRBJ1-5; possible D gene TRBD1, 5 bases. CDR1 DFQATT and CDR2 SNEGSKA come from the germline V gene (reference sequence). The CDR3 covers 13 residues. The V end was cut by 5 bases, the J end by 6 bases, with 14 bases between. The CDR3 region is CSAGTAVGQPQHF. CDR3 sequence (DNA): TGCAGTGCTGGGACCGCGGTGGGTCAGCCCCAGCATTTT.

This clonotype was seen ten or more times. This chain links TRBV12-3 or TRBV12-4 with TRBJ1-2; D is unclear. The CDR3 runs to 16 residues. Between the trimmed V and J ends, which lost 0 bases and 4 bases, there was a span of 15 bases. The CDR3 reads CASSLAQAMVGYGYTF. In DNA form, the CDR3 reads TGTGCCAGCAGTTTAGCGCAAGCTATGGTTGGCTATGGCTACACCTTC.

The chain combines TRBV30 with TRBJ2-5; tentatively, D is TRBD2 (5 bases). The germline gives CDR1 GTSNPN, CDR2 SVGIG (reference sequence). The CDR3 runs 13 residues. V lost 0 bases and J 7 bases, leaving 12 bases between the germline ends. The CDR3 is CAWSVRGWVTQYF. The CDR3 nucleotides read TGTGCCTGGAGTGTACGAGGGTGGGTGACCCAGTACTTC.

The genes are TRBV3-1 and TRBJ1-1; TRBD1 matches at 11 bases. In germline, CDR1 is LGHDT, CDR2 YNNKEL (reference sequence). This CDR3 comprises 19 residues. Trimming removed 0 bases from V and 0 bases from J; junction bases left unmatched: 9. CDR3 DNA: TGTGCCAGCAGCCAAGATCCCTGGACAGGGGGCTTTATGAACACTGAAGCTTTCTTT. Protein: CASSQDPWTGGFMNTEAFF.

This clonotype was recorded a few times. This sequence joins TRBV15 and TRBJ2-1; D might be TRBD1 (5 bases). Germline CDR1 and CDR2: LNHNV and YYDKDF (reference sequence). The CDR3 length is 14 residues. With 0 bases removed from V and 8 bases from J, the gap between germline ends came to 11 bases. CDR3 region: CATSREQGFHEQFF. In nucleotides, the CDR3 is TGTGCCACCAGCAGAGAGCAGGGTTTCCATGAGCAGTTCTTC.

The rearrangement links TRBV6-5 to TRBJ2-3; a possible D gene is TRBD2 (5 bases). The length of the CDR3 is 15 residues. V lost 0 bases to trimming and J lost 5 bases, with 12 bases between them. Germline assignment: CDR1 MNHEY and CDR2 SVGAGI. The CDR3 sequence: CASSYSESSGDTQYF. The CDR3 DNA reads as TGTGCCAGCAGTTACTCAGAGTCCAGCGGAGATACGCAGTATTTT.

In this sample, this clonotype turned up a few times. The chain recombines TRBV12-3 or TRBV12-4 with TRBJ2-5, with D possibly matching TRBD2 (6 bases). The CDR3 covers 14 residues. V shed 4 bases and J shed 1 base, with 10 bases lying between them. The CDR3 coding sequence is TGTGCCAGCAGTTCTTGGACTATCCAAGAGACCCAGTACTTC. The encoded protein is CASSSWTIQETQYF.

A few counts support this clonotype. V is TRBV28 and J is TRBJ2-2, with 7 bases lining up with TRBD1. The CDR3 length is 15 residues. The junction had 3 bases not matched to a gene; V was cut back by 2 bases and J by 3 bases. The germline V gene encodes CDR1 MDHEN and CDR2 SYDVKM. The CDR3, as DNA: TGTGCCAGCAGTTTAGGGGACAGTTACACCGGGGAGCTGTTTTTT. It encodes CASSLGDSYTGELFF.

CDR3 nucleotides: TGTGCCAGCAGCTTCCTTTTGACAGGGAGGTGGGACTCTGGGGCCAACGTCCTGACTTTC. Translating it yields CASSFLLTGRWDSGANVLTF. The V and J genes are TRBV11-1 and TRBJ2-6; the D gene is possibly TRBD1 (7 bases). Germline-derived CDR1 and CDR2 are SGHAT and FQDESV (reference sequence). V was clipped by 3 bases and J by 0 bases, with 21 bases between them. This CDR3 region has 20 residues.

The chain combines TRBV6-1 with TRBJ1-3, with 8 bases identical to TRBD1. The CDR3 length is 15 residues. V gave up 6 bases and J gave up 4 bases; unmatched junction bases: 8. CDR1 and CDR2 (germline): MNHNS, SASEGT. The CDR3 protein is CASSRDRPSGNTIYF. CDR3 in DNA: TGTGCCAGCAGCCGGGACAGGCCTAGCGGAAACACCATATATTTT.

In its sample, this clonotype was seen many times. This CDR3 reads CASSPWTSGSTGELFF. For the CDR3, the DNA is TGTGCCAGCAGCCCTTGGACTAGCGGGAGTACCGGGGAGCTGTTTTTT. The chain links TRBV3-1 to TRBJ2-2, with 13 bases lining up with TRBD2. Per the germline V gene, CDR1 is LGHDT and CDR2 is YNNKEL (reference sequence). V trimming: 4 bases; J trimming: 5 bases; junction bases outside the gene matches: 4. The CDR3 runs 16 residues.

The J gene is TRBJ2-7, the V gene TRBV7-9; TRBD2 matches at 13 bases. CDR1 is SEHNR, CDR2 FQNEAQ, per germline (reference sequence). The junction had 8 bases not matched to a gene; V was cut back by 5 bases and J by 1 base. This CDR3 contains 17 residues. The CDR3 DNA reads as TGTGCCAGCAGCCCCTCCGGGACTAGCGGGATTTCCTACGAGCAGTACTTC. Amino acid sequence: CASSPSGTSGISYEQYF.

The chain couples TRBV6-2 or TRBV6-3 to TRBJ2-2; 10 nucleotides line up with TRBD1. Germline V gives CDR1 MNHEY, CDR2 SVGEGT. This CDR3 contains 16 residues. The J segment lost 7 bases and the V segment lost 0 bases, leaving 5 bases of the junction unmatched. CDR3 region: CASSYSRTGGDGELFF. DNA for the CDR3: TGTGCCAGCAGTTACTCCCGGACAGGGGGGGACGGGGAGCTGTTTTTT.

The chain links TRBV28 to TRBJ2-5; D is unclear. The length of the CDR3 is 13 residues. CDR1 and CDR2 from the germline V gene are MDHEN and SYDVKM. The V end was cut by 1 base, the J end by 3 bases, with 6 bases between. In DNA, the CDR3 is TGTGCCAGCAGTTTATACGACAAAGAGACCCAGTACTTC. Its protein product is CASSLYDKETQYF.

This clonotype was counted between two and nine times. The chain employs TRBV20-1 and TRBJ1-5, with D possibly being TRBD1 (5 bases). This CDR3 region has 14 residues. CDR1 DFQATT and CDR2 SNEGSKA come from the germline V gene (reference sequence). Deletions cut 4 bases from V and 3 bases from J, with 13 bases between. CDR3 nucleotide sequence: TGCAGTGCTATTTGGGGCTTGGACAATCAGCCCCAGCATTTT. Protein product: CSAIWGLDNQPQHF.

This clonotype was detected only a few times. The chain is built from TRBV5-1 and TRBJ2-5, with a weak D call TRBD1 (6 bases). Trimming took off 6 bases at V and 1 base at J, with 13 bases between the two ends. The CDR3 is 14 residues long. Germline CDR1 is SGHRS and CDR2 is YFSETQ. The CDR3 here is CASTQTGAQETQYF. The CDR3 bases are TGCGCCAGCACCCAGACAGGCGCCCAAGAGACCCAGTACTTC.

There are a few counts of this clonotype. The chain has TRBV12-3 or TRBV12-4 and TRBJ2-7, with no clear D. This CDR3 is built from 16 residues. The ends were cut back, 4 bases at V and 0 bases at J, with 16 bases in the middle. In DNA, the CDR3 is TGTGCCAGCAGTTCCCAGGTAGCCTTCACCTCCTACGAGCAGTACTTC. Translated: CASSSQVAFTSYEQYF.

The gene calls are TRBV7-8 and TRBJ2-3; 8 nucleotides align to TRBD1. V shed 0 bases, J shed 2 bases, and the junction held 16 bases outside the gene matches. The CDR3 contains 20 residues. Germline loops: CDR1 SGHVS, CDR2 FQNEAQ. The chain's CDR3 is CASSLARPGTGRIVTDTQYF. The CDR3 nucleotides read TGTGCCAGCAGCTTAGCAAGACCCGGGACAGGTCGGATAGTCACAGATACGCAGTATTTT.

The chain recombines TRBV14 with TRBJ1-1; 7 bases line up with TRBD1. V lost 5 bases and J lost 4; bases outside the gene matches: 4. This CDR3 has 13 residues. Germline V lookup: CDR1 SGHDN, CDR2 FVKESK. This CDR3 is CASSRDRTTEAFF. DNA for the CDR3: TGTGCCAGCAGCAGGGACAGAACCACTGAAGCTTTCTTT. The full variable domain, its missing parts supplied by reference TRBV14 and TRBJ1-1, is EAGVTQFPSHSVIEKGQTVTLRCDPISGHDNLYWYRRVMGKEIKFLLHFVKESKQDESGMPNNRFLAERTGGTYSTLKVQPAELEDSGVYFCASSRDRTTEAFFGQGTRLTVV.

This clonotype came up many times. V and J are TRBV20-1 and TRBJ1-4, with D possibly matching TRBD1 (6 bases). Trimming removed 5 bases at V and 7 bases at J, with 11 bases between. CDR3 length: 12 amino acids. Per germline, CDR1 DFQATT and CDR2 SNEGSKA (reference sequence). CDR3 coding DNA: TGCAGTGCTTTCGGACAGACTGAAAAACTGTTTTTT. Translated, it gives CSAFGQTEKLFF.

The genes are TRBV7-8 and TRBJ1-5; the D is unclear. Germline V CDR1 and CDR2: SGHVS, FQNEAQ. This CDR3 is 14 amino acids long. The ends were cut back, 4 bases at V and 0 bases at J, with 7 bases in the middle. CDR3 sequence (DNA): TGTGCCAGCAGCTCAACCCATAGCAATCAGCCCCAGCATTTT. Translation gives CASSSTHSNQPQHF.

The DNA for the CDR3 is TGCGCCAGCAGCGGGTGGGATTCCACCGGGGAGCTGTTTTTT. The encoded protein is CASSGWDSTGELFF. The J gene is TRBJ2-2, the V gene TRBV5-1; D unclear. CDR1 SGHRS and CDR2 YFSETQ come from the germline V gene. V lost 4 bases to trimming and J lost 4 bases, with 11 bases between them. This CDR3 spans 14 amino acids.

This clonotype was seen only a few times. The genes are TRBV6-5 and TRBJ2-7; 12 bases map to TRBD2. V lost 4 bases, J lost 2 bases, and 6 bases stayed unmatched. This CDR3 is built from 16 residues. Germline CDR1 is MNHEY and CDR2 is SVGAGI. Written as DNA, the CDR3 is TGTGCCAGCAGTTCTCCTCGGACTAGCGGGGCCTACGAGCAGTACTTC. This gives the protein CASSSPRTSGAYEQYF.

This clonotype was counted only a few times. This sequence joins TRBV5-1 and TRBJ2-7, with 10 bases matching TRBD1. The CDR3 length is 16 residues. In germline, CDR1 is SGHRS, CDR2 YFSETQ. V lost 0 bases and J lost 5; bases outside the gene matches: 8. CDR3 nucleotides: TGCGCCAGCAGCTTGGCCGGGAGGACAGGGGGACACGAGCAGTACTTC. Translation gives CASSLAGRTGGHEQYF. Looking up the rest from reference TRBV5-1 and TRBJ2-7 gives the full variable domain: KAGVTQTPRYLIKTRGQQVTLSCSPISGHRSVSWYQQTPGQGLQFLFEYFSETQRNKGNFPGRFSGRQFSNSRSEMNVSTLELGDSALYLCASSLAGRTGGHEQYFGPGTRLTVT.

The rearrangement links TRBV12-3 or TRBV12-4 to TRBJ1-1; unclear D gene. There are 14 residues in the CDR3. Trimming shortened V by 2 bases and J by 5 bases, and 12 bases separated the two germline ends. CDR3 coding DNA: TGTGCCAGCAGTTTAAATAATCCCCTAACTGAAGCTTTCTTT. Amino acids: CASSLNNPLTEAFF.

This clonotype was detected only a few times. The V and J genes are TRBV20-1 and TRBJ1-2; a weak D match, TRBD1 (6 bases). The CDR3 is 15 amino acids. Germline V CDR1 and CDR2: DFQATT, SNEGSKA (reference sequence). The V and J ends lost 1 base and 0 bases respectively, with 12 bases between them. This chain's CDR3 is CSARVPGAANYGYTF. Written as DNA, the CDR3 is TGCAGTGCTAGAGTCCCGGGGGCTGCTAACTATGGCTACACCTTC.

The J gene is TRBJ2-1, the V gene TRBV5-1; D tentatively reads TRBD1 or TRBD2 (6 bases each). Germline CDR1 SGHRS, CDR2 YFSETQ. The CDR3 loop spans 13 amino acids. Trimming pared 1 base from V and 12 bases from J, leaving 14 bases between. As DNA, the CDR3 is TGCGCCAGCAGCTTGTGGGTAGGGGGGATGCAGTTCTTC. It yields the protein CASSLWVGGMQFF.

This clonotype was counted many times. The genes are TRBV6-2 or TRBV6-3 and TRBJ2-7, with 7 bases that match TRBD1. Germline lookup yields CDR1 MNHEY and CDR2 SVGEGT. This CDR3 spans 15 amino acids. Unmatched junction bases numbered 12, after V lost 5 bases and J lost 5 bases. The CDR3 spells CASSDQGGMSDEQYF. CDR3 DNA sequence: TGTGCCAGCAGTGACCAAGGGGGCATGTCAGACGAGCAGTACTTC.